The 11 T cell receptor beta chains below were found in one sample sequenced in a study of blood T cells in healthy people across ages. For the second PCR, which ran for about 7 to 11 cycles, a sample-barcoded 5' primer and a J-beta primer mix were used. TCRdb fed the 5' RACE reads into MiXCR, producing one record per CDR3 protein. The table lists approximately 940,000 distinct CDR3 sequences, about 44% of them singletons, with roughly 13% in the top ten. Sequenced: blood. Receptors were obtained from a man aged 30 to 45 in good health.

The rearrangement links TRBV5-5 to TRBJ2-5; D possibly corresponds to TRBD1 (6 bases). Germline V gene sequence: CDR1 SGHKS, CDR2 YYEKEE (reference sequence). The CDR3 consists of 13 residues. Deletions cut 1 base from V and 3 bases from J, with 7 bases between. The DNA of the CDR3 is TGTGCCAGCAGCTTGTACAGGGAAGAGACCCAGTACTTC. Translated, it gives CASSLYREETQYF.

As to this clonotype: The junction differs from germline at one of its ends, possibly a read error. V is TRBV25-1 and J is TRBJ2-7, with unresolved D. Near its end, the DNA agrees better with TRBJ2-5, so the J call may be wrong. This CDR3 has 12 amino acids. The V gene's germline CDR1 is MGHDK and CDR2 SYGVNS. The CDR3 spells CGSSARLETQYF. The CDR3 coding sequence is TGCGGCAGCAGTGCCCGGTTAGAGACCCAGTACTTC.

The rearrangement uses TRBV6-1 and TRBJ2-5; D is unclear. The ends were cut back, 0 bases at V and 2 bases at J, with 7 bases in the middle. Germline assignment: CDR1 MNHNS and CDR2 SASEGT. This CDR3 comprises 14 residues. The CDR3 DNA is TGTGCCAGCAGTGAAGCGGTGAGACAAGAGACCCAGTACTTC. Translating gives CASSEAVRQETQYF.

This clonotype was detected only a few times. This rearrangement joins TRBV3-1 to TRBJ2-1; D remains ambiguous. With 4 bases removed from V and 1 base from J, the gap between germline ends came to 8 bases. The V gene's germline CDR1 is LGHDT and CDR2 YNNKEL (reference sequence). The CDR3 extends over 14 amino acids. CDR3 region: CASSPARSYNEQFF. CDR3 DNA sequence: TGTGCCAGCAGCCCCGCTAGGTCCTACAATGAGCAGTTCTTC.

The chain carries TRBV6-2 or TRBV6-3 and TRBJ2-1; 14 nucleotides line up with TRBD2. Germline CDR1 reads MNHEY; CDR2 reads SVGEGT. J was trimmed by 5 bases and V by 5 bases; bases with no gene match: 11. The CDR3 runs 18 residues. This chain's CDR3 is CASSPLRTSGGLNNEQFF. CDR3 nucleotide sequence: TGTGCCAGCAGTCCCCTCAGGACTAGCGGGGGGCTCAACAATGAGCAGTTCTTC.

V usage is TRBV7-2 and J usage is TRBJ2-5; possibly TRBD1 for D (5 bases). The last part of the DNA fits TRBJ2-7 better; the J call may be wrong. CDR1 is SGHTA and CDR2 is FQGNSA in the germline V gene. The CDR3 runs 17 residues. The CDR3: CASSFFGLRTRIYEQYF. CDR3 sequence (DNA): TGTGCCAGCAGCTTTTTCGGTTTGAGGACACGGATCTACGAGCAGTACTTC.

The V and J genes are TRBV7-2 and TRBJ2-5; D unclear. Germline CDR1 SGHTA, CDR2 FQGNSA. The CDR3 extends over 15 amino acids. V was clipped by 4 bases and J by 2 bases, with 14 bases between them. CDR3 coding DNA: TGTGCCAGCAGCTCTGTCACTTCAATTCAAGAGACCCAGTACTTC. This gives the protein CASSSVTSIQETQYF.

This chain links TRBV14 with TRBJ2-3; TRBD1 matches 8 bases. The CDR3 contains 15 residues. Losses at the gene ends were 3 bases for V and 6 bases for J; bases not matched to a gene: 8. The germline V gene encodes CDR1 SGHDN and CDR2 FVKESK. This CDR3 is CASSQEHNRGDTQYF. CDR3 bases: TGTGCCAGCAGCCAGGAACACAACAGGGGGGATACGCAGTATTTT.

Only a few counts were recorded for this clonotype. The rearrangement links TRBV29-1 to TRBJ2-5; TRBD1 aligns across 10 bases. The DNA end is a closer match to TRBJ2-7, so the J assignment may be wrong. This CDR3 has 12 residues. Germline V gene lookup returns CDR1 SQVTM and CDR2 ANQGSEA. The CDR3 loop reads CSAPGQGREQYF. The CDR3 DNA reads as TGCAGCGCCCCGGGACAGGGGCGCGAGCAGTACTTC.

CDR3 DNA: TGTGCCAGCACCAAATCACAGGGAGGGGACTATGGCTACACCTTC. Its protein product is CASTKSQGGDYGYTF. V usage is TRBV7-2 and J usage is TRBJ1-2; perhaps TRBD1 as D (6 bases). V lost 7 bases, J lost 3 bases, and 18 bases lay in between. The CDR3 has 15 amino acids. The germline gives CDR1 SGHTA, CDR2 FQGNSA.

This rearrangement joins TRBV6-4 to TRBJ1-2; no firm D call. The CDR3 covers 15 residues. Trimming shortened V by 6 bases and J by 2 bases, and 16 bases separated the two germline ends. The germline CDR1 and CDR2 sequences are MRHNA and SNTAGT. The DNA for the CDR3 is TGTGCCAGCAGAAAGGGCGACAACCAGAACTATGGCTACACCTTC. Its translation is CASRKGDNQNYGYTF.